Below are 18 T cell receptor beta chains sequenced from a single sample in a study of preoperative IRX-2 immunotherapy in early breast cancer. TCRdb keeps only in-frame clones here, not all; method: immunoSEQ multiplex PCR. Among around 40,000 clones listed, about 72% were seen once. Treatment meaning: preoperative locoregional IRX-2 cytokine immunotherapy. The input for sequencing was tumor tissue, taken after IRX-2 immunotherapy. The receptors originated from a human donor with breast cancer.

J is TRBJ2-3 and V is TRBV5-1; 10 nucleotides line up with TRBD2. Germline V lookup: CDR1 SGHRS, CDR2 YFSETQ. The CDR3 totals 16 residues. J was trimmed by 1 base and V by 4 bases; bases with no gene match: 6. CDR3 nucleotides: TGCGCCAGCAGCCTAGCGGGGGCACTACGCACAGATACGCAGTATTTT. This translates into CASSLAGALRTDTQYF.

The rearrangement uses TRBV6-8 and TRBJ2-3, with 8 bases lining up with TRBD2. CDR1 and CDR2 (germline): MNHGY, SAAAGT. V lost 2 bases to trimming and J lost 2 bases; unmatched junction nucleotides: 3. The CDR3 consists of 15 residues. This chain's CDR3 is CASSYPGGVTDTQYF. The CDR3 DNA follows: TGTGCCAGCAGTTACCCGGGAGGGGTCACAGATACGCAGTATTTT.

The chain uses TRBV5-1 and TRBJ2-5, with 9 bases identical to TRBD1. CDR1 and CDR2 from the germline V gene are SGHRS and YFSETQ. The V segment lost 4 bases and the J segment 4 bases; nucleotides outside the gene matches: 8. The CDR3 loop spans 15 amino acids. The CDR3 coding sequence is TGCGCCAGCAGCGTCACAGGGGGCGTGGGAGAGACCCAGTACTTC. It yields the protein CASSVTGGVGETQYF. The full variable domain, rest sourced from reference TRBV5-1 and TRBJ2-5, is KAGVTQTPRYLIKTRGQQVTLSCSPISGHRSVSWYQQTPGQGLQFLFEYFSETQRNKGNFPGRFSGRQFSNSRSEMNVSTLELGDSALYLCASSVTGGVGETQYFGPGTRLLVL.

The rearrangement joins TRBV14 to TRBJ2-7; D possibly corresponds to TRBD1 (5 bases). The CDR3 sequence is 14 residues long. V shed 3 bases and J shed 2 bases, with 11 bases lying between them. CDR1 is SGHDN, CDR2 FVKESK, per germline. The DNA for the CDR3 is TGTGCCAGCAGCCACCAGGGAACCGCCTACGAGCAGTACTTC. It yields the protein CASSHQGTAYEQYF. Filled out from reference TRBV14 and TRBJ2-7, the complete variable domain reads EAGVTQFPSHSVIEKGQTVTLRCDPISGHDNLYWYRRVMGKEIKFLLHFVKESKQDESGMPNNRFLAERTGGTYSTLKVQPAELEDSGVYFCASSHQGTAYEQYFGPGTRLTVT.

The chain carries TRBV28 and TRBJ2-2, with 12 bases that match TRBD1. This CDR3 is 18 amino acids long. V lost 8 bases and J lost 4; bases outside the gene matches: 14. From germline, CDR1 is MDHEN and CDR2 SYDVKM. CDR3 protein: CASQTGTGGAFGTGELFF. DNA for the CDR3: TGTGCCAGCCAAACGGGGACAGGGGGCGCTTTTGGCACCGGGGAGCTGTTTTTT.

The chain recombines TRBV30 with TRBJ2-1; 7 bases map to TRBD2. The CDR3 contains 13 residues. CDR1 is GTSNPN, CDR2 SVGIG, per germline (reference sequence). Written as DNA, the CDR3 is TGTGCACTAGGGAGGGCCTCCTACAATGAGCAGTTCTTC. It encodes CALGRASYNEQFF.

CDR3 bases: TGTGCTAGTGGTTTGGGGCGGACGGCTAGAAGCTCCTACGAGCAGTACTTC. Translation: CASGLGRTARSSYEQYF. This chain joins TRBV12-5 and TRBJ2-7; no clear D. V lost 1 base to trimming and J lost 0 bases, with 16 bases between them. The CDR3 runs 17 residues. Germline V gives CDR1 LGHNT, CDR2 FRNRAP.

This clone was found a few times. V is TRBV10-2 and J is TRBJ2-5; no firm D call. The CDR3 runs 15 residues. Between the trimmed V and J ends, which lost 5 bases and 2 bases, there was a span of 15 bases. Per the germline V gene, CDR1 is WSHSY and CDR2 is SAAADI. CDR3 DNA sequence: TGCGCCAGCAGTTCAGGCCCAACTACTCAAGAGACCCAGTACTTC. As protein: CASSSGPTTQETQYF.

Comments on this clone: One junction end disagrees with the germline gene, perhaps due to a read error. The genes are TRBV11-3 and TRBJ1-1; TRBD1 matches at 9 bases. Germline lookup yields CDR1 SGHNT and CDR2 YENEEA. The CDR3 runs to 15 residues. DNA for the CDR3: TGTGCCAGCAGTTTAGTACAGGGGGCCGGCACTGAAGCTTTCTTT. It specifies CASSLVQGAGTEAFF.

The chain carries TRBV28 and TRBJ2-7; maybe TRBD2 (7 bases). Trimming took off 8 bases at V and 1 base at J, with 12 bases between the two ends. Germline-derived CDR1 and CDR2 are MDHEN and SYDVKM. This CDR3 has 13 residues. CDR3 protein: CASGGGASYEQYF. CDR3 in DNA: TGTGCCAGCGGGGGGGGCGCATCCTACGAGCAGTACTTC. Complete variable domain (other parts from reference TRBV28 and TRBJ2-7): DVKVTQSSRYLVKRTGEKVFLECVQDMDHENMFWYRQDPGLGLRLIYFSYDVKMKEKGDIPEGYSVSREKKERFSLILESASTNQTSMYLCASGGGASYEQYFGPGTRLTVT.

V and J are TRBV6-8 and TRBJ2-7; 10 positions agree with TRBD1. The germline V gene encodes CDR1 MNHGY and CDR2 SAAAGT. V gave up 10 bases and J gave up 2 bases; unmatched junction bases: 2. The CDR3 covers 12 residues. The DNA of the CDR3 is TGTGCCATCGGACAGGGGGCCTACGAGCAGTACTTC. Encoded protein: CAIGQGAYEQYF.

As concerns this clone: Distinct nucleotide sequences in the sample also encode this CDR3. V is TRBV18 and J is TRBJ2-1; D is possibly TRBD1 or TRBD2 (5 bases each). Germline assignment: CDR1 KGHSH and CDR2 LQKENI. This CDR3 spans 14 amino acids. V was pared by 3 bases and J by 5 bases, with 11 bases between. This CDR3 is CASSPRDRNNEQFF. The CDR3 coding sequence is TGTGCCAGCTCACCGAGGGACCGTAACAATGAGCAGTTCTTC.

This clone was observed a single time. This chain joins TRBV30 and TRBJ1-5; D is perhaps TRBD1 (5 bases). Germline V CDR1 and CDR2: GTSNPN, SVGIG (reference sequence). V lost 8 bases, J lost 3 bases, and 14 bases lay in between. There are 13 residues in the CDR3. CDR3 region: CAASRDDNQPQHF. Written as DNA, the CDR3 is TGTGCCGCCTCCAGGGACGACAATCAGCCCCAGCATTTT.

This clone was seen a single time. The rearrangement uses TRBV6-8 and TRBJ1-4; maybe TRBD1 (5 bases). Germline CDR1 and CDR2: MNHGY and SAAAGT. The CDR3 is 14 residues long. Between the trimmed V and J ends, which lost 9 bases and 3 bases, there was a span of 14 bases. The CDR3 coding sequence is TGTGCCAGTTGGGGGGTTGGTCCTAATGAAAAACTGTTTTTT. This sequence encodes CASWGVGPNEKLFF.

This chain uses TRBV18 with TRBJ2-1; 10 nucleotides agree with TRBD2. CDR1 and CDR2 from the germline V gene are KGHSH and LQKENI. The CDR3 covers 16 residues. Germline trimming cut 5 bases from V and 4 bases from J; bases unmatched to any gene: 8. CDR3 sequence reads: CASSTQSGRGYNEQFF. In nucleotides, the CDR3 is TGTGCCAGCTCAACCCAGAGCGGGAGGGGTTACAATGAGCAGTTCTTC. The variable domain in full, with the rest retrieved from reference TRBV18 and TRBJ2-1, is NAGVMQNPRHLVRRRGQEARLRCSPMKGHSHVYWYRQLPEEGLKFMVYLQKENIIDESGMPKERFSAEFPKEGPSILRIQQVVRGDSAAYFCASSTQSGRGYNEQFFGPGTRLTVL.

The rearrangement joins TRBV19 to TRBJ1-4, with D possibly matching TRBD1 (6 bases). There are 16 residues in the CDR3. The V and J ends lost 3 bases and 5 bases respectively, with 16 bases between them. Germline V gives CDR1 LNHDA, CDR2 SQIVND (reference sequence). CDR3 in DNA: TGTGCCAGTAGTATCATAACAGGGTCTCGCAATGAAAAACTGTTTTTT. This sequence encodes CASSIITGSRNEKLFF.

This chain links TRBV5-1 with TRBJ2-5; 9 bases fit TRBD1. Germline CDR1 SGHRS, CDR2 YFSETQ. This CDR3 is built from 15 residues. Trimming at V came to 4 bases and at J to 0 bases, leaving 4 bases not matched to a gene. CDR3 protein: CASSTQGANQETQYF. CDR3 nucleotides: TGCGCCAGCAGCACACAGGGGGCGAACCAAGAGACCCAGTACTTC.

This clone was recorded once. The chain combines TRBV30 with TRBJ1-2; TRBD1 is a possible D gene (6 bases). Germline CDR1 reads GTSNPN; CDR2 reads SVGIG (reference sequence). This CDR3 is built from 13 residues. Trimming took off 2 bases at V and 4 bases at J, with 11 bases between the two ends. The CDR3 nucleotides are TGTGCCTGGAGTCTGGGGGACATCTATGGCTACACCTTC. Translation: CAWSLGDIYGYTF.